The 13 T cell receptor beta chains reported below all come from one sample, sequenced in a study of beta chain features in type 1 diabetes. Isolated RNA was reverse transcribed in full, so expressed TCRB transcripts were sequenced. Measured with immunoSEQ multiplex PCR; TCRdb has only the in-frame clones, and not every one. The repertoire consists of under 350,000 clones, with approximately 8% occurring once and the leading ten covering roughly 0.94%. Input material: central memory CD4+ T cells from blood. The receptor source for this set is a woman between 18 and 29 years old in good health.

This clone was detected a few times. The gene calls are TRBV11-3 and TRBJ2-7; no definite D call. The CDR3 contains 14 residues. Germline V lookup: CDR1 SGHNT, CDR2 YENEEA. The germline V and J ends were trimmed by 5 bases and 1 base, with 12 bases remaining between them. CDR3 DNA sequence: TGTGCCAGCAGCCTGACGAAGGGATCCTACGAGCAGTACTTC. This sequence encodes CASSLTKGSYEQYF. Full variable domain (outside the CDR3, taken from reference TRBV11-3 and TRBJ2-7): EAGVVQSPRYKIIEKKQPVAFWCNPISGHNTLYWYLQNLGQGPELLIRYENEEAVDDSQLPKDRFSAERLKGVDSTLKIQPAELGDSAVYLCASSLTKGSYEQYFGPGTRLTVT.

This clone was recorded many times. The gene calls are TRBV7-2 and TRBJ1-2; TRBD1 is a possible D gene (5 bases). Germline V gene sequence: CDR1 SGHTA, CDR2 FQGNSA. With 0 bases removed from V and 4 bases from J, the gap between germline ends came to 27 bases. The CDR3 is 20 residues long. CDR3 coding DNA: TGTGCCAGCAGCTTAGCAGGCGGGGGGAGACGGCCGAATTTAGGCTATGGCTACACCTTC. It yields the protein CASSLAGGGRRPNLGYGYTF.

J is TRBJ2-3 and V is TRBV5-4; 10 positions match TRBD2. The germline V gene encodes CDR1 SGHNT and CDR2 YYREEE (reference sequence). The CDR3 contains 14 residues. After removal of 3 bases from V and 14 bases from J, the junction contained 12 bases not matched to a gene. CDR3 in amino acids: CASSSKLAGTDTYF. CDR3 sequence (DNA): TGTGCCAGCAGCTCCAAACTAGCGGGAACAGATACGTATTTT.

This clone was observed many times. The rearrangement links TRBV28 to TRBJ2-7; D is unresolved. V lost 4 bases and J 5 bases, leaving 9 bases between the germline ends. The V gene's germline CDR1 is MDHEN and CDR2 SYDVKM. This CDR3 spans 12 amino acids. The chain's CDR3 is CASSSPQDEQYV. CDR3 in DNA: TGTGCCAGCAGTTCCCCCCAGGACGAGCAGTACGTC.

At least ten counts were recorded for this clone. The chain recombines TRBV19 with TRBJ1-2, with unresolved D. The V and J ends lost 6 bases and 5 bases respectively, with 19 bases between them. Germline loops: CDR1 LNHDA, CDR2 SQIVND (reference sequence). The CDR3 loop spans 15 amino acids. CDR3 amino acids: CASSNQGGLLYGYTF. The DNA of the CDR3 is TGTGCCAGTAGCAATCAAGGAGGACTCCTTTATGGCTACACCTTC. Using reference TRBV19 and TRBJ1-2 for the parts outside the CDR3, the full variable domain is DGGITQSPKYLFRKEGQNVTLSCEQNLNHDAMYWYRQDPGQGLRLIYYSQIVNDFQKGDIAEGYSVSREKKESFPLTVTSAQKNPTAFYLCASSNQGGLLYGYTFGSGTRLTVV.

This clone was seen many times. The V call is TRBV18, the J call TRBJ2-2, with D hard to call. With 3 bases removed from V and 0 bases from J, the gap between germline ends came to 8 bases. CDR3 size: 15 residues. Per germline, CDR1 KGHSH and CDR2 LQKENI. DNA for the CDR3: TGTGCCAGCTCACCGCAACCGGCGAACACCGGGGAGCTGTTTTTT. It codes for CASSPQPANTGELFF.

The genes are TRBV30 and TRBJ2-2, with TRBD2 matching 10 bases. Germline CDR1 is GTSNPN and CDR2 is SVGIG (reference sequence). The CDR3 sequence is 16 residues long. V shed 5 bases, J shed 1 base, and the junction held 7 bases outside the gene matches. The CDR3: CAWGRLAGGNTGELFF. CDR3 DNA sequence: TGTGCCTGGGGACGATTAGCGGGAGGGAACACCGGGGAGCTGTTTTTT.

The chain joins TRBV5-1 to TRBJ2-5, with TRBD2 identical over 8 bases. Germline trimming cut 4 bases from V and 5 bases from J; bases unmatched to any gene: 7. Germline V gene lookup returns CDR1 SGHRS and CDR2 YFSETQ. The CDR3 loop spans 14 amino acids. In DNA form, the CDR3 reads TGCGCCAGCAGCGACGGGGGGGCCTGGGAGACCCAGTACTTC. Translation gives CASSDGGAWETQYF.

This clone was counted between two and nine times. V gene TRBV6-6 combines with J gene TRBJ2-3; the D gene is possibly TRBD1 (5 bases). CDR1 and CDR2 (germline): MNHNY, SVGAGI (reference sequence). V lost 1 base, J lost 2 bases, and 7 bases lay in between. The CDR3 has 14 residues. CDR3 region: CASSYWGYTDTQYF. The DNA for the CDR3 is TGTGCCAGCAGTTACTGGGGCTACACAGATACGCAGTATTTT.

The J gene is TRBJ1-4, the V gene TRBV29-1, with TRBD1 matching 8 bases. This CDR3 contains 12 residues. V lost 5 bases, J lost 6 bases, and 2 bases stayed unmatched. Germline CDR1 SQVTM, CDR2 ANQGSEA. The CDR3 loop reads CSVYRGDEKLFF. CDR3 in DNA: TGCAGCGTTTACAGGGGGGATGAAAAACTGTTTTTT.

This clone was seen more than once but under ten times. This sequence joins TRBV9 and TRBJ2-7; D remains ambiguous. The CDR3 is made up of 14 amino acids. The V and J ends lost 0 bases and 0 bases respectively, with 7 bases between them. Germline V CDR1 and CDR2: SGDLS, YYNGEE. The CDR3 loop is CASSVEVNSYEQYF. The CDR3 coding sequence is TGTGCCAGCAGCGTAGAAGTGAACTCCTACGAGCAGTACTTC. Full variable domain (outside the CDR3, taken from reference TRBV9 and TRBJ2-7): DSGVTQTPKHLITATGQRVTLRCSPRSGDLSVYWYQQSLDQGLQFLIQYYNGEERAKGNILERFSAQQFPDLHSELNLSSLELGDSALYFCASSVEVNSYEQYFGPGTRLTVT.

This clone was counted only a few times. The chain joins TRBV29-1 to TRBJ1-2; D is uncertain. Germline V gives CDR1 SQVTM, CDR2 ANQGSEA. V lost 3 bases, J lost 4 bases, and 9 bases lay in between. CDR3 length: 12 amino acids. The DNA for the CDR3 is TGCAGCGTTGAGAGGCAGGCCTATGGCTACACCTTC. Translation: CSVERQAYGYTF.

This clone was seen a handful of times. This CDR3 is also generated by other DNA sequences in the sample. The rearrangement uses TRBV29-1 and TRBJ1-3; 7 bases match TRBD1. J gave up 0 bases and V 6 bases, and 5 bases lay outside the gene matches. Germline assignment: CDR1 SQVTM and CDR2 ANQGSEA. The CDR3 contains 14 residues. The CDR3 DNA sequence: TGCAGCGTCGCCCGGACAGGCTCTGGAAACACCATATATTTT. It specifies CSVARTGSGNTIYF. Drawing the rest from reference TRBV29-1 and TRBJ1-3, the complete variable domain is SAVISQKPSRDICQRGTSLTIQCQVDSQVTMMFWYRQQPGQSLTLIATANQGSEATYESGFVIDKFPISRPNLTFSTLTVSNMSPEDSSIYLCSVARTGSGNTIYFGEGSWLTVV.